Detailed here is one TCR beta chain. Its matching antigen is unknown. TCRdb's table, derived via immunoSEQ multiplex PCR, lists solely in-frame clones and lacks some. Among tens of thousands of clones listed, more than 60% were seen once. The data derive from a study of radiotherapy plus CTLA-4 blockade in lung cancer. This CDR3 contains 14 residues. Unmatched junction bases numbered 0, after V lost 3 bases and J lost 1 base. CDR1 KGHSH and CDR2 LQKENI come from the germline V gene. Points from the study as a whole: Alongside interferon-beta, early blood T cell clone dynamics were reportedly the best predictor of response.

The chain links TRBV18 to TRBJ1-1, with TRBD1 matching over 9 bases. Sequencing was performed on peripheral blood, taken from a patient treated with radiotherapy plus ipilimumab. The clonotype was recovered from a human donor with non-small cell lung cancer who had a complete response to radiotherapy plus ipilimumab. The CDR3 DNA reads TGTGCCAGCTCACCGACAGGGGGGAACACTGAAGCTTTCTTT. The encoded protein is CASSPTGGNTEAFF.